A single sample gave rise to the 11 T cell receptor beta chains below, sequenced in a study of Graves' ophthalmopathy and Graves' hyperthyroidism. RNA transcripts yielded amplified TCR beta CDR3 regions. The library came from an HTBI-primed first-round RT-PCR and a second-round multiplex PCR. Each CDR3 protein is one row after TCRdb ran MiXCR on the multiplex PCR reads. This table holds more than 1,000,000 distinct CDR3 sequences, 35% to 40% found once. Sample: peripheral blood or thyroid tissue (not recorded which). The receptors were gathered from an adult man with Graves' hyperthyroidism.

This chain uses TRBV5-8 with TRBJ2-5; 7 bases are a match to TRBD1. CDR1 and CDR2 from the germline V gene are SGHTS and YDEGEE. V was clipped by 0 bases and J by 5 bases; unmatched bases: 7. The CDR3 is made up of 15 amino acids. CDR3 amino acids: CASSLDRGFRETQYF. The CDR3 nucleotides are TGTGCCAGCAGCTTGGACAGGGGATTTCGCGAGACCCAGTACTTC.

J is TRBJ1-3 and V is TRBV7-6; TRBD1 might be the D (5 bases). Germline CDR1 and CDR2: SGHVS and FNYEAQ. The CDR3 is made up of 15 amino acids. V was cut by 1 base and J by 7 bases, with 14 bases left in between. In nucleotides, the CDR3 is TGTGCCAGCAGCTTAGGCGGCGGGGCGCAGAACACCATATATTTT. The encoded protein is CASSLGGGAQNTIYF.

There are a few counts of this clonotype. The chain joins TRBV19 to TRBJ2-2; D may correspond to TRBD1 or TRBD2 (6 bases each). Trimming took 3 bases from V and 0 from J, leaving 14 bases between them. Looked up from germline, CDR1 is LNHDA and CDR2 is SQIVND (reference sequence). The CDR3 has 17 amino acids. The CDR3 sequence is CASSIPPGASNTGELFF. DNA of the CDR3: TGTGCCAGTAGTATCCCCCCGGGGGCCTCGAACACCGGGGAGCTGTTTTTT. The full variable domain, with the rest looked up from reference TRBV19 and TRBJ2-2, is DGGITQSPKYLFRKEGQNVTLSCEQNLNHDAMYWYRQDPGQGLRLIYYSQIVNDFQKGDIAEGYSVSREKKESFPLTVTSAQKNPTAFYLCASSIPPGASNTGELFFGEGSRLTVL.

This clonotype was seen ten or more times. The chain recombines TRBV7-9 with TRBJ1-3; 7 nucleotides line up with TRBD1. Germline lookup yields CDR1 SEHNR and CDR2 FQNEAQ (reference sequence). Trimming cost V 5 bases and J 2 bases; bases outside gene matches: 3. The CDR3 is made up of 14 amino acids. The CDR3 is CASSPDRAGNTIYF. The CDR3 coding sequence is TGTGCCAGCAGCCCAGACAGGGCTGGAAACACCATATATTTT. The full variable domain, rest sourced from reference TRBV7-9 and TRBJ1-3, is DTGVSQNPRHKITKRGQNVTFRCDPISEHNRLYWYRQTLGQGPEFLTYFQNEAQLEKSRLLSDRFSAERPKGSFSTLEIQRTEQGDSAMYLCASSPDRAGNTIYFGEGSWLTVV.

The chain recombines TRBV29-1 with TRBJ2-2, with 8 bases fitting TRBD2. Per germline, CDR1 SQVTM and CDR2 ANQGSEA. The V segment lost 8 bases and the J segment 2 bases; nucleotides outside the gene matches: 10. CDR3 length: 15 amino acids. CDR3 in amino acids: CSSSGGGLNTGELFF. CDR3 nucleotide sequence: TGCAGCAGTTCGGGCGGGGGGCTAAACACCGGGGAGCTGTTTTTT.

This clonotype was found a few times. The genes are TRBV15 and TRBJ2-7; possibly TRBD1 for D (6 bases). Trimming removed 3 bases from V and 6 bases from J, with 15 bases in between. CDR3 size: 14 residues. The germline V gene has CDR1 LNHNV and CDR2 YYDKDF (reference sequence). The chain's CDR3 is CATSSEQGMGEQYF. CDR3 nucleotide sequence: TGTGCCACCAGCAGTGAGCAGGGGATGGGCGAGCAGTACTTC.

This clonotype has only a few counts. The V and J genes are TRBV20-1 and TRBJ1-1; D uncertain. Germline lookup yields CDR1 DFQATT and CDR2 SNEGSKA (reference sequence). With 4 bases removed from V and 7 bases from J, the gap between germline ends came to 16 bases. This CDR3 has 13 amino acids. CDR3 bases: TGCAGTGCTATAGGTTTTAGGTGGCATGAAGCTTTCTTT. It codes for CSAIGFRWHEAFF.

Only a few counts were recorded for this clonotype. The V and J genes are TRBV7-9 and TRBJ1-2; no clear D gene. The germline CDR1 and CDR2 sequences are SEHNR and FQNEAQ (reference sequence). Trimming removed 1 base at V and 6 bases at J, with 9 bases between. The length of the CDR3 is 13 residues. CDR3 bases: TGTGCCAGCAGCTTAGGGGCAGCTAATGGCTACACCTTC. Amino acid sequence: CASSLGAANGYTF.

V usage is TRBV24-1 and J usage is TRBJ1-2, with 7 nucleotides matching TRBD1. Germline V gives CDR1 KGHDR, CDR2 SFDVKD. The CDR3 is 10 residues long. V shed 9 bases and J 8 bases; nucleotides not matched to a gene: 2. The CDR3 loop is CATEGQGYTF. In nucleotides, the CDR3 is TGTGCCACCGAGGGACAGGGCTACACCTTC.

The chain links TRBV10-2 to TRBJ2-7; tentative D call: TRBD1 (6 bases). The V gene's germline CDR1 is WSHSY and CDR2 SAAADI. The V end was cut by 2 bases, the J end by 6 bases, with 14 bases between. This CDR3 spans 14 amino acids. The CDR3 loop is CASSEPDSLGEQYF. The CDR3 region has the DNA TGCGCCAGCAGTGAGCCGGACAGTCTTGGCGAGCAGTACTTC.

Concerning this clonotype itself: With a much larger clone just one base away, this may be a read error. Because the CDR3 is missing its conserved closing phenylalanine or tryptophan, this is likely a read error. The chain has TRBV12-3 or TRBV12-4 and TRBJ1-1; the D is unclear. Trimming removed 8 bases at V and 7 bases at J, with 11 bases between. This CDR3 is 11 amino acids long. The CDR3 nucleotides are TGTGCCAGCGTTTTGGCTCGTGAAGCTTTCCTT. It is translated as CASVLAREAFL.